The present T cell receptor beta chain was sequenced within a study of T cell responses to AZD1222 COVID-19 vaccine. Study-wide background: Combined were second doses at about 4 or about 12 weeks. Study-level findings and limits: Regions 160-218 and 743-854 held dominance among vaccine-associated CD4 TCRs, which spanned spike. Repertoires in all cases were sampled only once the peak T cell response had passed.

A remark on this clone: The antigen is not known.

The data were produced by immunoSEQ multiplex PCR, yet TCRdb's version contains in-frame clones alone and is incomplete. This repertoire shows roughly 100,000 clones, 80% to 90% found once; its top ten account for approximately 22%. Germline CDR1 LGHDT, CDR2 YNNKEL (reference sequence). The CDR3 length is 15 residues. Trimming removed 4 bases from V and 4 bases from J, with 16 bases in between. The sequences come from peripheral blood, collected on day 0 of AZD1222 vaccination. This chain joins TRBV3-1 (or the pseudogene TRBV3-2) and TRBJ1-1; D may be TRBD1 (5 bases). This TCR derives from an adult in good health. The CDR3 nucleotides read TGTGCCAGCAGCCCACCCGGGCGGGGCGGCACTGAAGCTTTCTTT. This gives the protein CASSPPGRGGTEAFF.